This T cell receptor beta chain stems from a study of human T cells and chemical hapten exposure. Germline lookup yields CDR1 WSHSY and CDR2 SAAADI. V lost 3 bases to trimming and J lost 10 bases; unmatched junction nucleotides: 7. The CDR3 has 14 amino acids. Noted time point: pre-sensitization, week 0. As for treatment: therapeutic diphenylcyclopropenone sensitization with weekly scalp DPC. In the source study's methods: Samples had a median of 95,638 TCRs, ranging roughly 20,000 to 690,600. TCRdb called the RACE reads again in MiXCR, with one record for every CDR3 protein. TCRdb, rather than the study authors, made the V and J calls. The sample lists 350,000 to 450,000 distinct CDR3 sequences; approximately 5.1% were seen once. This clonotype was seen repeatedly, ten times or more.

The sequence came from a woman aged 50 to 65 with alopecia areata. Some clones in this sample may be carry-over from other donors' samples. The chain joins TRBV10-2 to TRBJ2-1; 9 positions agree with TRBD2. Specimen: whole blood, collected in connection with sensitization to the hapten diphenylcyclopropenone (DPC). The CDR3 sequence: CASSDGLANGEQFF. The CDR3 DNA sequence: TGCGCCAGCAGTGATGGACTAGCGAACGGGGAGCAGTTCTTC.